Listed below are T cell receptor beta chains from one sample, sequenced in a study of Graves' ophthalmopathy and Graves' hyperthyroidism. A single record per CDR3 protein comes from TCRdb applying MiXCR to the multiplex PCR reads. The sample contains hundreds of thousands of distinct CDR3 sequences, over 40% of which appear only once. Sequencing was done on a sample of peripheral blood. These receptors were obtained from an adult man with Graves' ophthalmopathy. Each CDR3 is given with its conserved first and last residue. A D gene is named only where the DNA matches it firmly. Only part of the rows carry a size: once, few, many, or a class if the clone is expanded.

d_call: -
v_call: TRBV5-1
clone_size: -
j_call: TRBJ1-1
cdr3_length: 14
cdr3_aa: CASSFGAQNTEAFF
cdr3_nt: TGCGCCAGCAGCTTCGGGGCGCAGAACACTGAAGCTTTCTTT

d_call: TRBD1
v_call: TRBV12-3/TRBV12-4
clone_size: few
j_call: TRBJ1-1
cdr3_length: 12
cdr3_aa: CASTGSGTEAFF
cdr3_nt: TGTGCTTCGACAGGGTCGGGCACTGAAGCTTTCTTT

d_call: TRBD1
v_call: TRBV10-3
clone_size: -
j_call: TRBJ1-2
cdr3_length: 17
cdr3_aa: CAISEGPGQGETYGYTF
cdr3_nt: TGTGCCATCAGTGAGGGGCCGGGACAGGGGGAGACCTATGGCTACACCTTC

d_call: -
v_call: TRBV2
clone_size: many
j_call: TRBJ1-2
cdr3_length: 14
cdr3_aa: CASRLDSREYGYTF
cdr3_nt: TGTGCCAGCAGGCTGGACTCAAGAGAATATGGCTACACCTTC

d_call: TRBD2
v_call: TRBV5-1
clone_size: many
j_call: TRBJ2-5
cdr3_length: 14
cdr3_aa: CASSSGLAAETQYF
cdr3_nt: TGCGCCAGCAGCTCCGGACTAGCGGCAGAGACCCAGTACTTC

d_call: TRBD1
v_call: TRBV9
clone_size: many
j_call: TRBJ1-1
cdr3_length: 18
cdr3_aa: CASSAREAGGPMNTEAFF
cdr3_nt: TGTGCCAGCAGCGCGAGAGAGGCAGGGGGCCCGATGAACACTGAAGCTTTCTTT

d_call: -
v_call: TRBV12-5
clone_size: few
j_call: TRBJ2-7
cdr3_length: 16
cdr3_aa: CASGLVLGRRRYEQYF
cdr3_nt: TGTGCTAGTGGTTTGGTACTAGGCAGGCGGCGGTACGAGCAGTACTTC

d_call: TRBD2
v_call: TRBV20-1
clone_size: -
j_call: TRBJ2-7
cdr3_length: 15
cdr3_aa: CSASASGIFGDEQYF
cdr3_nt: TGCAGTGCTAGCGCTAGCGGGATATTTGGCGACGAGCAGTACTTC

d_call: -
v_call: TRBV7-9
clone_size: -
j_call: TRBJ2-7
cdr3_length: 13
cdr3_aa: CASSHTHLMEQYF
cdr3_nt: TGTGCCAGCAGCCACACCCACCTTATGGAGCAGTACTTC

d_call: -
v_call: TRBV10-2
clone_size: many
j_call: TRBJ1-2
cdr3_length: 14
cdr3_aa: CASSPQKVLNGYTF
cdr3_nt: TGCGCCAGCAGCCCCCAGAAGGTTTTAAATGGCTACACCTTC

d_call: -
v_call: TRBV7-2
clone_size: -
j_call: TRBJ1-5
cdr3_length: 12
cdr3_aa: CASSLVAGPQHF
cdr3_nt: TGTGCCAGCAGCTTAGTGGCGGGGCCCCAGCATTTT

d_call: -
v_call: TRBV6-5
clone_size: few
j_call: TRBJ1-1
cdr3_length: 13
cdr3_aa: CASSLSQRTEAFF
cdr3_nt: TGTGCCAGCAGTTTATCCCAAAGAACTGAAGCTTTCTTT

d_call: -
v_call: TRBV5-1
clone_size: many
j_call: TRBJ2-7
cdr3_length: 12
cdr3_aa: CASSLTGREQYF
cdr3_nt: TGCGCCAGCAGCTTGACAGGACGCGAGCAGTACTTC

d_call: -
v_call: TRBV19
clone_size: many
j_call: TRBJ2-2
cdr3_length: 16
cdr3_aa: CASSLTQSTNTGELFF
cdr3_nt: TGTGCCAGTAGTCTGACGCAATCAACGAACACCGGGGAGCTGTTTTTT

d_call: TRBD1
v_call: TRBV5-1
clone_size: many
j_call: TRBJ2-5
cdr3_length: 16
cdr3_aa: CASSSQGQGKGETQYF
cdr3_nt: TGCGCCAGCAGCTCGCAGGGACAGGGTAAAGGGGAGACCCAGTACTTC

d_call: -
v_call: TRBV12-3/TRBV12-4
clone_size: many
j_call: TRBJ1-2
cdr3_length: 13
cdr3_aa: CASGLQENYGYTF
cdr3_nt: TGTGCCAGCGGATTACAGGAGAACTATGGCTACACCTTC

d_call: -
v_call: TRBV6-5
clone_size: -
j_call: TRBJ2-7
cdr3_length: 15
cdr3_aa: CASSYSAAFLYEQYF
cdr3_nt: TGTGCCAGCAGTTACTCGGCAGCCTTCCTCTACGAGCAGTACTTC

d_call: -
v_call: TRBV10-3
clone_size: -
j_call: TRBJ2-1
cdr3_length: 12
cdr3_aa: CAISETGYWQFF
cdr3_nt: TGTGCCATCAGTGAGACAGGGTATTGGCAGTTCTTC

d_call: TRBD1
v_call: TRBV20-1
clone_size: -
j_call: TRBJ1-1
cdr3_length: 14
cdr3_aa: CSARHDRGGTEAFF
cdr3_nt: TGCAGTGCTAGACACGACAGGGGGGGAACTGAAGCTTTCTTT

d_call: -
v_call: TRBV10-3
clone_size: many
j_call: TRBJ2-7
cdr3_length: 13
cdr3_aa: CAISESGSYEQYF
cdr3_nt: TGTGCCATCAGTGAGTCAGGCAGCTACGAGCAGTACTTC

d_call: TRBD2
v_call: TRBV2
clone_size: many
j_call: TRBJ2-2
cdr3_length: 14
cdr3_aa: CALRRGGRNGELFF
cdr3_nt: TGTGCCCTACGGCGGGGGGGCAGAAACGGGGAGCTGTTTTTT

d_call: -
v_call: TRBV15
clone_size: -
j_call: TRBJ1-2
cdr3_length: 16
cdr3_aa: CATSSVAQGRGYGYTF
cdr3_nt: TGTGCCACCAGCAGCGTTGCTCAGGGACGTGGTTATGGCTACACCTTC

d_call: TRBD2
v_call: TRBV10-3
clone_size: -
j_call: TRBJ2-2
cdr3_length: 13
cdr3_aa: CAIGGLATGELFF
cdr3_nt: TGTGCCATCGGCGGACTAGCCACCGGGGAGCTGTTTTTT

d_call: TRBD1
v_call: TRBV2
clone_size: few
j_call: TRBJ1-2
cdr3_length: 14
cdr3_aa: CASSATGGFSGYTF
cdr3_nt: TGTGCCAGCAGTGCTACAGGGGGCTTCTCTGGCTACACCTTC

d_call: -
v_call: TRBV10-3
clone_size: many
j_call: TRBJ1-3
cdr3_length: 14
cdr3_aa: CAISEDSTGNTIYF
cdr3_nt: TGTGCCATCAGTGAGGACTCCACCGGAAACACCATATATTTT

d_call: -
v_call: TRBV2
clone_size: many
j_call: TRBJ1-4
cdr3_length: 15
cdr3_aa: CASSPGQQTNEKLFF
cdr3_nt: TGTGCCAGCAGTCCCGGACAGCAAACTAATGAAAAACTGTTTTTT

d_call: -
v_call: TRBV19
clone_size: many
j_call: TRBJ1-1
cdr3_length: 14
cdr3_aa: CASSGGSRDTEAFF
cdr3_nt: TGTGCCAGTAGCGGCGGGAGTCGGGACACTGAAGCTTTCTTT

d_call: -
v_call: TRBV7-2
clone_size: many
j_call: TRBJ2-5
cdr3_length: 14
cdr3_aa: CASSRNRAQETQYF
cdr3_nt: TGTGCCAGCAGCCGAAACAGGGCACAGGAGACCCAGTACTTC

d_call: -
v_call: TRBV7-6
clone_size: -
j_call: TRBJ2-2
cdr3_length: 17
cdr3_aa: CASSQDRVRLNTGGLFF
cdr3_nt: TGTGCCAGCAGCCAAGATAGGGTTCGCCTAAACACCGGGGGGCTGTTTTTT

d_call: -
v_call: TRBV13
clone_size: -
j_call: TRBJ2-6
cdr3_length: 15
cdr3_aa: CASSWGGAGANVLTF
cdr3_nt: TGTGCCAGCAGCTGGGGAGGAGCGGGGGCCAACGTCCTGACTTTC

d_call: -
v_call: TRBV12-3/TRBV12-4
clone_size: -
j_call: TRBJ1-5
cdr3_length: 17
cdr3_aa: CASSYLPPGGSNQPQHF
cdr3_nt: TGTGCCAGCAGTTACCTCCCGCCGGGGGGTAGCAATCAGCCCCAGCATTTT

d_call: -
v_call: TRBV4-1
clone_size: few
j_call: TRBJ2-2
cdr3_length: 16
cdr3_aa: CASSQASRVIGGELFF
cdr3_nt: TGCGCCAGCAGCCAAGCATCTCGGGTAATCGGCGGGGAGCTGTTTTTT

d_call: TRBD1
v_call: TRBV12-3/TRBV12-4
clone_size: few
j_call: TRBJ2-7
cdr3_length: 13
cdr3_aa: CASSFRGWGEQYF
cdr3_nt: TGTGCCAGCAGTTTCAGGGGGTGGGGTGAGCAGTACTTC

d_call: TRBD1
v_call: TRBV25-1
clone_size: -
j_call: TRBJ1-1
cdr3_length: 13
cdr3_aa: CASAATGGTEAFF
cdr3_nt: TGTGCCAGCGCCGCGACAGGGGGCACTGAAGCTTTCTTT

d_call: -
v_call: TRBV4-2
clone_size: -
j_call: TRBJ1-2
cdr3_length: 15
cdr3_aa: CASSQENQGNYGYTF
cdr3_nt: TGTGCCAGCAGCCAAGAAAATCAGGGGAACTATGGCTACACCTTC

d_call: -
v_call: TRBV2
clone_size: many
j_call: TRBJ1-5
cdr3_length: 15
cdr3_aa: CASSEPGGGNQPQHF
cdr3_nt: TGTGCCAGCAGTGAACCCGGGGGCGGGAATCAGCCCCAGCATTTT

d_call: TRBD1
v_call: TRBV4-3
clone_size: few
j_call: TRBJ1-1
cdr3_length: 16
cdr3_aa: CASSSSTGGAWTEAFF
cdr3_nt: TGCGCCAGCAGCTCTAGCACAGGGGGCGCCTGGACTGAAGCTTTCTTT

d_call: -
v_call: TRBV29-1
clone_size: many
j_call: TRBJ2-2
cdr3_length: 13
cdr3_aa: CSAEEPNTGELFF
cdr3_nt: TGCAGCGCCGAGGAACCGAACACCGGGGAGCTGTTTTTT

d_call: -
v_call: TRBV7-2
clone_size: many
j_call: TRBJ1-1
cdr3_length: 15
cdr3_aa: CASSLVGGMNTEAFF
cdr3_nt: TGTGCCAGCAGCTTAGTTGGGGGAATGAACACTGAAGCTTTCTTT

d_call: -
v_call: TRBV9
clone_size: many
j_call: TRBJ1-6
cdr3_length: 14
cdr3_aa: CASRAGNNNSPLHF
cdr3_nt: TGTGCCAGCAGGGCAGGGAATAATAATTCACCCCTCCACTTT

d_call: -
v_call: TRBV25-1
clone_size: -
j_call: TRBJ1-1
cdr3_length: 13
cdr3_aa: CASDRDMNTEAFF
cdr3_nt: TGTGCCAGCGACAGAGACATGAACACTGAAGCTTTCTTT

d_call: -
v_call: TRBV12-3/TRBV12-4
clone_size: few
j_call: TRBJ1-2
cdr3_length: 15
cdr3_aa: CASSPLQGRGYGYTF
cdr3_nt: TGTGCCAGCAGTCCCCTCCAGGGGCGGGGCTATGGCTACACCTTC

d_call: -
v_call: TRBV7-9
clone_size: many
j_call: TRBJ2-7
cdr3_length: 14
cdr3_aa: CASSLGPKPYEQYF
cdr3_nt: TGTGCCAGCAGCTTAGGACCGAAGCCCTACGAGCAGTACTTC

d_call: -
v_call: TRBV25-1
clone_size: few
j_call: TRBJ1-3
cdr3_length: 16
cdr3_aa: CASSVRGEPSGNTIYF
cdr3_nt: TGTGCCAGCAGTGTCCGGGGGGAGCCCTCTGGAAACACCATATATTTT

d_call: -
v_call: TRBV19
clone_size: -
j_call: TRBJ2-2
cdr3_length: 13
cdr3_aa: CASSMKNTGELFF
cdr3_nt: TGTGCCAGTAGTATGAAAAACACCGGGGAGCTGTTTTTT

d_call: TRBD2
v_call: TRBV12-3/TRBV12-4
clone_size: many
j_call: TRBJ2-5
cdr3_length: 15
cdr3_aa: CASSLGLADQETQYF
cdr3_nt: TGTGCTAGCAGCTTGGGACTAGCGGACCAAGAGACCCAGTACTTC

d_call: -
v_call: TRBV7-2
clone_size: many
j_call: TRBJ2-7
cdr3_length: 14
cdr3_aa: CASSSSGNSYEQYF
cdr3_nt: TGTGCCAGCAGCTCATCAGGGAACTCCTACGAGCAGTACTTC

d_call: TRBD1
v_call: TRBV7-2
clone_size: many
j_call: TRBJ2-6
cdr3_length: 18
cdr3_aa: CASSLEGQGFSGANVLTF
cdr3_nt: TGTGCCAGCAGCTTAGAGGGACAGGGTTTTTCTGGGGCCAACGTCCTGACTTTC

d_call: TRBD1
v_call: TRBV12-3/TRBV12-4
clone_size: few
j_call: TRBJ2-7
cdr3_length: 14
cdr3_aa: CASSTGTGMYEQYF
cdr3_nt: TGTGCCAGCAGTACCGGGACAGGGATGTACGAGCAGTACTTC

d_call: TRBD1
v_call: TRBV29-1
clone_size: -
j_call: TRBJ1-2
cdr3_length: 13
cdr3_aa: CSLARQGLYGYTF
cdr3_nt: TGCAGCTTGGCCAGACAGGGTCTCTATGGCTACACCTTC